This T cell receptor beta chain appears in the sequencing data of a study of OX40 agonist ivuxolimab in advanced cancers. Study in general: Ivuxolimab, an agonistic anti-OX40 (CD134) antibody, was given to patients. Partial responses were achieved by three patients: one hepatocellular carcinoma, two cutaneous melanoma.

Worth noting for this clone: Its antigen is unidentified.

Sequencing used immunoSEQ multiplex PCR; TCRdb keeps in-frame clones, though not all of them. Of 55,000 to 90,000 clones listed, 75% to 90% are singletons. The study's findings and limits: Among patients with partial responses at 0.1-3.0 mg/kg, clonal expansion was among the lowest.

Germline lookup yields CDR1 LNHNV and CDR2 YYDKDF (reference sequence). The CDR3 length is 17 residues. Trimming removed 2 bases from V and 0 bases from J, with 16 bases in between. The clonotype comes from an adult with an advanced solid tumor such as melanoma, head and neck, liver or kidney cancer. Sequencing was performed on CD4+ or CD8+ T cells sorted from blood, taken in a trial of the OX40 agonist ivuxolimab. The rearrangement links TRBV15 to TRBJ1-1, with a tentative D call TRBD1 (6 bases). CDR3 protein: CATSRQRTAGLNTEAFF. DNA of the CDR3: TGTGCCACCAGCAGACAACGGACAGCGGGACTGAACACTGAAGCTTTCTTT.